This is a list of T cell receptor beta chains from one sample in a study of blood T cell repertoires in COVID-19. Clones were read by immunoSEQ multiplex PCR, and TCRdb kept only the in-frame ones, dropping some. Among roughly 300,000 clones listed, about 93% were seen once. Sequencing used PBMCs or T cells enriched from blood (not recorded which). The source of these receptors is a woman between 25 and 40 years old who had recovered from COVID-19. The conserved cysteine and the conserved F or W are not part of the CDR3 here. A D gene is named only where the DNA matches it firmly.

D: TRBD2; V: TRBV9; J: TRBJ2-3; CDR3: ASSVGASGSTDTQY
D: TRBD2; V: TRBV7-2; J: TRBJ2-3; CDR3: ASSPGTSGQY
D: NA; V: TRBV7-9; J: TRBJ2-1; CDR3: ASSYSHRDEQF
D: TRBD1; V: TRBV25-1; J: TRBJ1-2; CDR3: ASSGERGQGSFLHGYT
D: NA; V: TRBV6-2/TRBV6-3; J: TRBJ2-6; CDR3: ASSPGSGANVLT
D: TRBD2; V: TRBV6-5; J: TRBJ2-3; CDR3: ASIGLAGVNTQY
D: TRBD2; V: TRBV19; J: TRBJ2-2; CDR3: ASSIDPSGYTGELF
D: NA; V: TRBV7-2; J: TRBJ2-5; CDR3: ASSLGQGSGETQY
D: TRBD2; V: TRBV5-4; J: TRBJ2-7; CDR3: ASSLGTSGRDEQY
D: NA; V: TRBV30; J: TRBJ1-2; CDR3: AWSALMGYT
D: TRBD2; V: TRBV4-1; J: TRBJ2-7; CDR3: ASSQEWRGGLGEQY
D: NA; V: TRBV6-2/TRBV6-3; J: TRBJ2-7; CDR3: ASSYSASSSYEQY
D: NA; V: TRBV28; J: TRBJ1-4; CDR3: ASSRDAGLANEKLF
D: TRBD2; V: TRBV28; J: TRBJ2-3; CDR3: ASRAGGADTQY
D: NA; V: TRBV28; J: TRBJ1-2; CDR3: ASVAEIYGYT
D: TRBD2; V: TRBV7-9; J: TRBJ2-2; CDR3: ASNPRGLAGAGELF
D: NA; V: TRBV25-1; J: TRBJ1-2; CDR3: ASSEYGTNYGYT
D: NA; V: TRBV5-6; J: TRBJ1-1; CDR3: ASSLTVNTEAF
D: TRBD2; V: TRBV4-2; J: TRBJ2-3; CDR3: ASSQDATSGSGWTDTQY
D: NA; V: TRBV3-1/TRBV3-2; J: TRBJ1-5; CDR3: ASSQDLGGLGQPQH
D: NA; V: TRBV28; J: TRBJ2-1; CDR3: ASCRGSYNEQF
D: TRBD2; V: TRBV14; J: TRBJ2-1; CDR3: ASSPRELAGSYNEQF
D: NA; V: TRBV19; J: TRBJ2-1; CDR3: ASSILQGIEYNEQF
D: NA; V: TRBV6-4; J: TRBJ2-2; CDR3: ASSDEYTGELF
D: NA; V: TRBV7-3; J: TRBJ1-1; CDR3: ASSSAITQGAEAF
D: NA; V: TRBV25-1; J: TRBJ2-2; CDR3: ASSAGLTGELF
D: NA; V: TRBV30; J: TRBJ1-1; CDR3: AWSSGQPGNEAF
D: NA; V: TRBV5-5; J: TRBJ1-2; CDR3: ASSLSPGNYGYT
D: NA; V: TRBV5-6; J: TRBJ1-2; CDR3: ASSFDRVANYGYT
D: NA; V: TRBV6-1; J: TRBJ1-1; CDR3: ASSDRLVNTEAF
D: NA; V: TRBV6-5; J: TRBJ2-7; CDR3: ASSLAQDSEQY
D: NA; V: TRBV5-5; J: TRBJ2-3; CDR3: ASSPEGGDKDTQY
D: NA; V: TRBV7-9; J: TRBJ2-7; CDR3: ASSLDLGGGHEQY
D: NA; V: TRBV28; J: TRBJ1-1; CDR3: ASRSQGGTEAF
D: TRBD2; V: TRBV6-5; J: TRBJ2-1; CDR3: ASTRGGLAGNEQF